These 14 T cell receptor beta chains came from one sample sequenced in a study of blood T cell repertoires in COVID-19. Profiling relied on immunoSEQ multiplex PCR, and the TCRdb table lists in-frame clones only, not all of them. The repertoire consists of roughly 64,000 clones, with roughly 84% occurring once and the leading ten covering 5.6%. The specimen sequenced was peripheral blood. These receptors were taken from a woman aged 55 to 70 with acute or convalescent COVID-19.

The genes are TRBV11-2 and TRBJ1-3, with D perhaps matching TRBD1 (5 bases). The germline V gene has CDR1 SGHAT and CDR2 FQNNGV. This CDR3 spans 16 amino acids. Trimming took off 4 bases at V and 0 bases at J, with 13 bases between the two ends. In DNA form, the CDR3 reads TGTGCCAGCAGCTCGAAATGGACACGCTCTGGAAACACCATATATTTT. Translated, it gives CASSSKWTRSGNTIYF.

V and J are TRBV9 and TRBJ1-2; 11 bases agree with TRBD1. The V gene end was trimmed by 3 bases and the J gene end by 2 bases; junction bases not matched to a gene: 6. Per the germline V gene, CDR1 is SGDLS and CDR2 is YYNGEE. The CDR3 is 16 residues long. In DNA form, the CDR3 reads TGTGCCAGCAGCGGGGGGACAGGGGGACACAACTATGGCTACACCTTC. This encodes CASSGGTGGHNYGYTF.

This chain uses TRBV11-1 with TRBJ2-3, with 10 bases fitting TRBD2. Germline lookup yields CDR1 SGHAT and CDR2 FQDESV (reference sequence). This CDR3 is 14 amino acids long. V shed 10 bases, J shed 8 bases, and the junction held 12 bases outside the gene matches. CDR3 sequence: CATKRGGTRSTQYF. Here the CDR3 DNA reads TGTGCCACCAAGCGGGGGGGGACTCGCAGTACGCAGTATTTT.

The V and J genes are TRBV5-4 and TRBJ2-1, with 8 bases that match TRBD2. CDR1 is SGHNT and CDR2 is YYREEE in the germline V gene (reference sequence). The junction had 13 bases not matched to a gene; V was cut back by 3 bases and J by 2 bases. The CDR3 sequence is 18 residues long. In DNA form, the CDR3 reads TGTGCCAGCAGCTCCGGGTCGGGGAGCGGGGGTGCCTACAATGAGCAGTTCTTC. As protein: CASSSGSGSGGAYNEQFF.

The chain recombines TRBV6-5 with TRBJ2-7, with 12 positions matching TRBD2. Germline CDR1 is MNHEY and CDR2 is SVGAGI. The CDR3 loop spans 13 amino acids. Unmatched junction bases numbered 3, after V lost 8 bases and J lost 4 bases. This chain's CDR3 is CASGLAGQYEQYF. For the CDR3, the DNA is TGTGCCAGCGGACTAGCGGGGCAATACGAGCAGTACTTC.

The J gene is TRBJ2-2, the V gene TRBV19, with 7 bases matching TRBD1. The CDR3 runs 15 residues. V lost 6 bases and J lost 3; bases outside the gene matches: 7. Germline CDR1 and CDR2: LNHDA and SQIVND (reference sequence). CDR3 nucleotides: TGTGCCAGTAGGACAGGGAGCTGGGACACCGGGGAGCTGTTTTTT. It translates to CASRTGSWDTGELFF.

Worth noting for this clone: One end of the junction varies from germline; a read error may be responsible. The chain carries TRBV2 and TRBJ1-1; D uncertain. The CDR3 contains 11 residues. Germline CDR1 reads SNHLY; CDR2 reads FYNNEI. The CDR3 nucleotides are TGTGCCAGCAGTGAACGGTCTGAGGCTTTCTTT. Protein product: CASSERSEAFF.

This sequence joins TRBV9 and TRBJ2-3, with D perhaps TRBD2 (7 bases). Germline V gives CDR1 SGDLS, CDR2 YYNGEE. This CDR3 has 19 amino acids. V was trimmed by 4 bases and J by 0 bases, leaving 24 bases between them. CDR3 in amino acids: CASSSRGGGASRSTDTQYF. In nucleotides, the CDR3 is TGTGCCAGCAGCTCGAGGGGAGGGGGGGCAAGTAGAAGCACAGATACGCAGTATTTT.

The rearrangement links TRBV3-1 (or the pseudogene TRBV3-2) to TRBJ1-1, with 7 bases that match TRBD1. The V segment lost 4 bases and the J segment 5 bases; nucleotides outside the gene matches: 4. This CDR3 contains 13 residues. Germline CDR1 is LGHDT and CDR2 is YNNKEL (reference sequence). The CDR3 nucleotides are TGTGCCAGCAGCCGACAGGGCCTGACTGAAGCTTTCTTT. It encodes CASSRQGLTEAFF.

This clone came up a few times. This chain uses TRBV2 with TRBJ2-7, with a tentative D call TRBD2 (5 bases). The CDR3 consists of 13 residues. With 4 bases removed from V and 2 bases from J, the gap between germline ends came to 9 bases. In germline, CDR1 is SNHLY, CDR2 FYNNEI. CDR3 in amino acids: CASSVGGPYEQYF. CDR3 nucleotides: TGTGCCAGCAGTGTAGGAGGTCCCTACGAGCAGTACTTC.

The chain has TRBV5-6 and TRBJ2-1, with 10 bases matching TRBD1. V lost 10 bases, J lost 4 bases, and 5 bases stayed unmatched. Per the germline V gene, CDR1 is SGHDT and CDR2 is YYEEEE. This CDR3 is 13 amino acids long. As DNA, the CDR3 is TGTGCCGCAGGGACAGGGGTATACAATGAGCAGTTCTTC. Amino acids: CAAGTGVYNEQFF.

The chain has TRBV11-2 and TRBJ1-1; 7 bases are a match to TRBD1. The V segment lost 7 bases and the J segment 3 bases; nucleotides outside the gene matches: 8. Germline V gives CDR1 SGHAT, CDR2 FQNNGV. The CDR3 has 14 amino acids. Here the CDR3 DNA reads TGTGCCAGCACCTCAAGACAGGGAGACACTGAAGCTTTCTTT. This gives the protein CASTSRQGDTEAFF.

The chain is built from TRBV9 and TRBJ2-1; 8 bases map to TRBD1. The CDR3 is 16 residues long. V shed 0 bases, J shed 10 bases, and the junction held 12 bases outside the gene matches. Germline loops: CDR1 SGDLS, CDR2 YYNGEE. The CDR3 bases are TGTGCCAGCAGCGTAGTGCCGGACAGGGTCGACGGGGAGCAGTTCTTC. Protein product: CASSVVPDRVDGEQFF.

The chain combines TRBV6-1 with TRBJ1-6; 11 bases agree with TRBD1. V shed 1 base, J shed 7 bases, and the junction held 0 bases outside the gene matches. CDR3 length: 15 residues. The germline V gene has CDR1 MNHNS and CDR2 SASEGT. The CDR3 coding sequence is TGTGCCAGCAGTGAAGGGACAGGGGGCAATTCACCCCTCCACTTT. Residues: CASSEGTGGNSPLHF.